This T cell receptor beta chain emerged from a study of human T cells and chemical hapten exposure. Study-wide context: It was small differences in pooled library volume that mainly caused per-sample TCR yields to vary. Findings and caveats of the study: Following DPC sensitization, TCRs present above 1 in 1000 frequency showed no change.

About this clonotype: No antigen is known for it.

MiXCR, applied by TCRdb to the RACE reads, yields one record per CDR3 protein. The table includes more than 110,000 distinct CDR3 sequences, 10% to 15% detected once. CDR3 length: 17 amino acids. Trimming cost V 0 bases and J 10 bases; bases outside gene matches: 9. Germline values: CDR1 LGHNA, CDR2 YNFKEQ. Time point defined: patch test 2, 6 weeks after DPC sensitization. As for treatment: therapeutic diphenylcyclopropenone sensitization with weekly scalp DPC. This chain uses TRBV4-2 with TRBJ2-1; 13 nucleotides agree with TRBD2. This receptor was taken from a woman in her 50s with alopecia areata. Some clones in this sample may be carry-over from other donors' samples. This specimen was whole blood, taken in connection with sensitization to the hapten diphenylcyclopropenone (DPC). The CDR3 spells CASSQDQRLAGGLEQFF. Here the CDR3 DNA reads TGTGCCAGCAGCCAAGATCAGAGACTAGCGGGAGGATTGGAGCAGTTCTTC.